The present T cell receptor (beta chain) was sequenced within a study of blood T cell repertoires in COVID-19. For the study at large: Acute and convalescent COVID-19 specimens originated in the United States, Italy and Spain. T cells, B-cell-depleted T cells, or PBMCs supplied cDNA or gDNA.

CDR3 size: 15 residues. The germline V gene has CDR1 MNHEY and CDR2 SVGAGI. V lost 7 bases and J lost 12, with 27 bases in between. Authors' analysis steps: Reference gene primers were amplified, and this amplification served to estimate nucleated cell counts. Here immunoSEQ multiplex PCR was the method, and the copy in TCRdb shows in-frame clones only, minus some. V and J calls and clone size are given by that table; D and trimming were obtained from the DNA. The repertoire consists of more than 350,000 clones, with around 92% occurring once and the leading ten covering 3%. Seattle's enrolled individuals joined amid active infection and were then monitored longitudinally.

This receptor was identified in a woman in her 30s with COVID-19, enrolled during active disease. The sample taken for sequencing was peripheral blood. V is TRBV6-5 and J is TRBJ1-2; D is perhaps TRBD1 (5 bases). As DNA, the CDR3 is TGTGCCAGCATGGCCAGCGTAGGGGTTGGGCTCTTCGACACCTTC. This sequence encodes CASMASVGVGLFDTF.